One sample yielded the 18 T cell receptor beta chains listed below, sequenced in a study of vaccination effects on CD4 cells after COVID-19. Using viral peptide pools, the ViraFEST assay grew out antigen-specific CD4+ T cells prior to sequencing. Isolating CD4+ T cells followed roughly ten days of culture. Either the mRNA-1273 or the BNT162b2 vaccine was given to participants as two doses. These receptors have no known antigen. TCRdb's copy holds only in-frame clones and misses some; the assay was immunoSEQ multiplex PCR. Seen here are tens of thousands of clones, approximately 78% observed once, and the top ten hold roughly 2%. The sample consisted of CD4+ T cells from PBMCs cultured with HCoV-OC43 spike peptides, taken after COVID-19 vaccination. The subset denotes: HCoV-OC43 spike overlapping peptide pool stimulation. These receptors were collected from a human donor who received a COVID-19 vaccine.

The rearrangement joins TRBV3-1 (or the pseudogene TRBV3-2) to TRBJ2-3, with D unresolved. CDR1 and CDR2 (germline): LGHDT, YNNKEL (reference sequence). Trimming shortened V by 4 bases and J by 4 bases, and 9 bases separated the two germline ends. The CDR3 loop spans 13 amino acids. The CDR3 spells CASSPLVADTQYF. DNA of the CDR3: TGTGCCAGCAGCCCCCTCGTTGCAGATACGCAGTATTTT.

The chain couples TRBV30 to TRBJ2-2; TRBD1 is a possible D gene (6 bases). This CDR3 is built from 14 residues. Trimming shortened V by 8 bases and J by 0 bases, and 13 bases separated the two germline ends. Germline V lookup: CDR1 GTSNPN, CDR2 SVGIG (reference sequence). The CDR3: CARKGQPNTGELFF. DNA of the CDR3: TGTGCCCGTAAAGGACAGCCGAACACCGGGGAGCTGTTTTTT.

The chain uses TRBV6-5 and TRBJ2-7; 8 positions match TRBD1. This CDR3 contains 14 residues. The V gene end was trimmed by 2 bases and the J gene end by 0 bases; junction bases not matched to a gene: 0. CDR1 is MNHEY, CDR2 SVGAGI, per germline. CDR3 region: CASSYGQGSYEQYV. CDR3 coding DNA: TGTGCCAGCAGTTACGGACAGGGCTCCTACGAGCAGTACGTC.

This CDR3 reads CASSSPKRGNYGYTF. CDR3 nucleotide sequence: TGTGCCAGCAGTTCGCCTAAGAGGGGCAACTATGGCTACACCTTC. V gene TRBV28 combines with J gene TRBJ1-2; TRBD1 is a possible D gene (5 bases). This CDR3 spans 15 amino acids. Germline lookup yields CDR1 MDHEN and CDR2 SYDVKM. Trimming pared 4 bases from V and 2 bases from J, leaving 14 bases between.

This clone was seen only a few times. This sequence joins TRBV19 and TRBJ1-2, with 7 nucleotides matching TRBD1. CDR1 and CDR2 from the germline V gene are LNHDA and SQIVND (reference sequence). J was trimmed by 6 bases and V by 5 bases; bases with no gene match: 9. The CDR3 has 14 amino acids. For the CDR3, the DNA is TGTGCCAGTAGTCGTAACAGGGGCGAGGATGGCTACACCTTC. As protein: CASSRNRGEDGYTF.

Only one count was recorded for this clone. V is TRBV6-5 and J is TRBJ1-4; D possibly corresponds to TRBD1 (6 bases). CDR1 and CDR2 from the germline V gene are MNHEY and SVGAGI. The CDR3 loop spans 13 amino acids. Trimming took off 6 bases at V and 5 bases at J, with 10 bases between the two ends. CDR3 bases: TGTGCCAGCAGCCCCAGGGGCAATGAAAAACTGTTTTTT. Protein sequence: CASSPRGNEKLFF.

The gene calls are TRBV9 and TRBJ2-3; TRBD2 aligns across 9 bases. CDR3 length: 16 amino acids. The trim removed 1 base at V and 4 bases at J, leaving 7 bases unmatched. CDR1 SGDLS and CDR2 YYNGEE come from the germline V gene. CDR3 DNA: TGTGCCAGCAGCGTATCAGCGGGGGGTTCCCCAGATACGCAGTATTTT. It codes for CASSVSAGGSPDTQYF.

This clone is termed medium-sized (0.01 to 0.1%). The V and J genes are TRBV19 and TRBJ1-5; D is possibly TRBD1 (6 bases). CDR1 is LNHDA, CDR2 SQIVND, per germline (reference sequence). The CDR3 extends over 14 amino acids. V lost 6 bases and J 1 base, leaving 10 bases between the germline ends. This CDR3 is CASRGDTSNQPQHF. The CDR3 region has the DNA TGTGCCAGTAGAGGGGACACCAGCAATCAGCCCCAGCATTTT.

The chain recombines TRBV19 with TRBJ1-1; 7 bases align to TRBD1. Germline values: CDR1 LNHDA, CDR2 SQIVND (reference sequence). The junction had 2 bases not matched to a gene; V was cut back by 6 bases and J by 7 bases. The CDR3 is made up of 11 amino acids. CDR3 in amino acids: CASRRTGEAFF. CDR3 in DNA: TGTGCCAGTAGACGGACAGGTGAAGCTTTCTTT.

The rearrangement links TRBV7-2 to TRBJ1-6, with D perhaps matching TRBD1 (5 bases). From germline, CDR1 is SGHTA and CDR2 FQGNSA. This CDR3 spans 18 amino acids. Between the trimmed V and J ends, which lost 4 bases and 0 bases, there was a span of 16 bases. CDR3 coding DNA: TGTGCCAGCAGCTCCCTCCCGGGGCGCAGCTCCTATAATTCACCCCTCCACTTT. Amino acid sequence: CASSSLPGRSSYNSPLHF.

The rearrangement uses TRBV7-2 and TRBJ2-7; no clear D gene. The germline V gene has CDR1 SGHTA and CDR2 FQGNSA. The germline V and J ends were trimmed by 5 bases and 2 bases, with 10 bases remaining between them. The CDR3 extends over 13 amino acids. The CDR3 DNA is TGTGCCAGCAGCCTTCTTCCCCCCTACGAGCAGTACGTC. This codes for CASSLLPPYEQYV.

This clone showed up just a few times. The rearrangement uses TRBV18 and TRBJ2-2; maybe TRBD2 (5 bases). Per the germline V gene, CDR1 is KGHSH and CDR2 is LQKENI. Deletions cut 4 bases from V and 4 bases from J, with 16 bases between. This CDR3 is 16 amino acids long. The CDR3 DNA is TGTGCCAGCTCACTACATAGCGTTGCCGGCACCGGGGAGCTGTTTTTT. It translates to CASSLHSVAGTGELFF.

The V and J genes are TRBV5-1 and TRBJ2-1, with TRBD1 identical over 7 bases. After removal of 6 bases from V and 4 bases from J, the junction contained 7 bases not matched to a gene. CDR3 length equals 14 residues. Germline CDR1 SGHRS, CDR2 YFSETQ. CDR3 region: CASTVGQSYNEQFF. The CDR3 region has the DNA TGCGCCAGCACAGTGGGACAGAGTTACAATGAGCAGTTCTTC.

V and J are TRBV18 and TRBJ1-5, with D possibly TRBD1 on 5 matching bases. This CDR3 spans 16 amino acids. V was shortened by 6 bases and J by 4 bases, with 19 bases between the two germline ends. Germline CDR1 is KGHSH and CDR2 is LQKENI. The CDR3 region is CASSPRGAAINQPQHF. CDR3 coding DNA: TGTGCCAGCTCCCCCCGGGGCGCCGCAATTAATCAGCCCCAGCATTTT.

The rearrangement uses TRBV30 and TRBJ1-2, with 10 bases fitting TRBD1. Germline V gene lookup returns CDR1 GTSNPN and CDR2 SVGIG (reference sequence). The CDR3 is 15 residues long. With V trimmed by 1 base and J by 2 bases, 4 bases remained unmatched. The CDR3 bases are TGTGCCTGGAGTGCCCCGACAGGGGGCAACTATGGCTACACCTTC. Protein sequence: CAWSAPTGGNYGYTF.

The chain joins TRBV10-3 to TRBJ2-5, with TRBD2 matching over 14 bases. Germline lookup yields CDR1 ENHRY and CDR2 SYGVKD. The CDR3 is made up of 16 amino acids. V trimming: 3 bases; J trimming: 6 bases; junction bases outside the gene matches: 6. CDR3 bases: TGTGCCATCAGTGACCCCGGGACTAGCGGGGGCCAGACCCAGTACTTC. It specifies CAISDPGTSGGQTQYF.

This clone has just a few counts. The chain uses TRBV4-1 and TRBJ1-5; D is unresolved. The CDR3 is 15 residues long. CDR1 MGHRA and CDR2 YSYEKL come from the germline V gene. Between the trimmed V and J ends, which lost 2 bases and 3 bases, there was a span of 11 bases. CDR3 DNA sequence: TGCGCCAGCAGCCAATCCTCCGCGGACAATCAGCCCCAGCATTTT. It codes for CASSQSSADNQPQHF.

This clone was seen a single time. V gene TRBV13 combines with J gene TRBJ2-2; D is possibly TRBD2 (6 bases). Germline CDR1 reads PRHDT; CDR2 reads FYEKMQ (reference sequence). Trimming left V 5 bases short and J 6 bases short, with 13 bases between. The CDR3 spans 14 residues. CDR3 DNA: TGTGCCAGCAGCCCCGGAGGGTTGGCCGGGGAGCTGTTTTTT. Its protein is CASSPGGLAGELFF.